These T cell receptor beta chains were read from a single sample in a study of spatial heterogeneity in lung cancer. TCRdb called the 5' RACE reads again in MiXCR, with one record for every CDR3 protein. The top ten clones hold around 34% of a sample with 2,200 or so distinct CDR3 sequences, approximately 15% of them seen once. The sample here was lung tumor tissue, taken at surgery. The receptors come from a male donor with early-stage non-small cell lung cancer. Both conserved end residues are part of each CDR3. Each record gives: V gene, J gene, clone size, D gene, CDR3 protein, CDR3 DNA. The D gene is left open where the match is weak. Where a row states a size, it is once, few, many or the class of an expanded clone; other rows omit it.

v_gene: TRBV10-3
j_gene: TRBJ1-2
abundance: medium-sized
d_gene: -
CDR3aa: CAISDGEYGYTF
CDR3nt: TGTGCCATCAGTGACGGGGAATATGGCTACACCTTC

v_gene: TRBV7-2
j_gene: TRBJ2-5
abundance: -
d_gene: -
CDR3aa: CASSLAGGGQETQYF
CDR3nt: TGTGCCAGCAGCTTAGCTGGTGGGGGTCAAGAGACCCAGTACTTC

v_gene: TRBV28
j_gene: TRBJ2-2
abundance: medium-sized
d_gene: -
CDR3aa: CASSAPGADTGELFF
CDR3nt: TGTGCCAGCAGTGCCCCGGGGGCTGACACCGGGGAGCTGTTTTTT

v_gene: TRBV4-3
j_gene: TRBJ1-4
abundance: medium-sized
d_gene: -
CDR3aa: CASSQDTGGGNEKLFF
CDR3nt: TGCGCCAGCAGCCAAGATACGGGCGGAGGCAATGAAAAACTGTTTTTT

v_gene: TRBV7-3
j_gene: TRBJ2-3
abundance: few
d_gene: -
CDR3aa: CASSPRITDTQYF
CDR3nt: TGTGCCAGCAGCCCGCGAATCACAGATACGCAGTATTTT

v_gene: TRBV29-1
j_gene: TRBJ2-3
abundance: -
d_gene: -
CDR3aa: CSVVYSGTDTQYF
CDR3nt: TGCAGCGTTGTATATAGCGGCACAGATACGCAGTATTTT

v_gene: TRBV7-9
j_gene: TRBJ2-1
abundance: -
d_gene: -
CDR3aa: CASSPDSPYNEQFF
CDR3nt: TGTGCCAGCAGCCCGGACAGTCCCTACAATGAGCAGTTCTTC

v_gene: TRBV4-1
j_gene: TRBJ2-7
abundance: medium-sized
d_gene: TRBD2
CDR3aa: CASSRGLAGRSYEQYF
CDR3nt: TGCGCCAGCAGCAGGGGACTAGCGGGACGGAGCTACGAGCAGTACTTC

v_gene: TRBV18
j_gene: TRBJ2-5
abundance: few
d_gene: TRBD1
CDR3aa: CASSPSTGGARGETQYF
CDR3nt: TGTGCCAGCTCACCAAGTACAGGGGGCGCGAGGGGAGAGACCCAGTACTTC

v_gene: TRBV27
j_gene: TRBJ2-5
abundance: -
d_gene: -
CDR3aa: CASSTLRQAQETQYF
CDR3nt: TGTGCCAGCAGTACCCTCCGACAGGCCCAAGAGACCCAGTACTTC

v_gene: TRBV6-2/TRBV6-3
j_gene: TRBJ1-1
abundance: -
d_gene: -
CDR3aa: CASSEQGTEAFF
CDR3nt: TGTGCCAGCAGTGAACAGGGCACTGAAGCTTTCTTT

v_gene: TRBV12-3/TRBV12-4
j_gene: TRBJ2-6
abundance: many
d_gene: -
CDR3aa: CASSRGSGANVLTF
CDR3nt: TGTGCCAGCAGTAGGGGCTCTGGGGCCAACGTCCTGACTTTC